The sequence of this TCR beta chain was determined in a study of regulatory T cells in long-lasting Graves disease (dated by TCRdb to about 2021). Broadly, across the study: In the newly diagnosed Graves' disease group, patients had been taking antithyroid drugs for less than 3 months. A total of 33 samples underwent TCR sequencing, from roughly 13 patients with persistent Graves' disease and 20 patients with newly diagnosed Graves' disease. This study used TCR sequencing and RNA sequencing of peripheral blood to compare persistent Graves' disease patients against newly diagnosed Graves' disease patients. The study was conducted in China and was registered as a clinical trial.

There are 13 amino acids in the CDR3, from cysteine to phenylalanine inclusive. Of all the DNA, just the CDR3 is kept, 39 bases in frame from base 1. V and J are truncated by 6 bases and 7 bases respectively, leaving an intervening sequence of 16 bases. Sequences MDHEN (CDR1) and SYDVKM (CDR2) are obtained from the germline V gene. What the work shows at the level of the full study, not this receptor alone: Lower TCR Shannon entropy and fewer highly expanded clones were observed in persistent Graves' disease patients than in newly diagnosed patients, which suggested clonal expansion. Preferential use of TRBV28, TRBJ1-2 and TRBJ2-5 was observed in persistent disease, whereas TRBV20-1 and TRBJ2-1 were favored in newly diagnosed disease. Patients with persistent disease shared more public clonotypes (about 2,900) than newly diagnosed patients did (approximately 990). Only peripheral blood was studied, because thyroid tissue, the primary lesion, was inaccessible. As a limitation, the authors acknowledged that the small sample size may reduce accuracy. Only the TCR beta chain was sequenced and analyzed.

In light of the paper, this sample's time point label describes: newly diagnosed GD, antithyroid drugs for less than 3 months. For both TCR sequencing and RNA sequencing, RNA was extracted from PBMCs in TRIzol. Graves' disease was diagnosed according to American Thyroid Association guidelines. Patients for the study were recruited at an endocrinology department in Xi'an, China. Each patient gave around 9 milliliters of peripheral blood, collected in an EDTA anticoagulant tube. Ficoll Paque Plus density gradient separation was used to isolate PBMCs, and no further T cell sorting was done. RNA quality was checked with an Agilent 2100 Bioanalyzer and agarose gel, and concentration with a NanoDrop 2000. Receptors were amplified or captured by multiplex PCR. Instrument used: Illumina HiSeq 4000. TCR beta libraries were built with iRepertoire HTBI primers and Arm-PCR amplification of CDR3 regions. Gel purification was performed on PCR products prior to sequencing. The source study handled its data this way. Gene usage analysis of CDR3 amino acid clonotypes used the roughly 60 TRBV and about 13 TRBJ segments found across samples. Filtered high-quality paired reads were merged into contigs using COPE and FqMerger. BLAST was used to align contigs to IMGT TRBV, TRBD and TRBJ reference genes, and CDR3 was defined according to IMGT. Any clonotype with a frequency above 0.1% was classified as a highly expanded clone. Repertoire diversity was measured by Shannon entropy, and V-J evenness by the Gini coefficient. A clonotype found in more than one individual was treated as public. Clones were called with MiXCR by TCRdb after fastp trimmed the public reads at Q25, and only in-frame beta chains were retained. CDR3 protein duplicates are merged, each entry listing the most common genes and DNA. TCRdb's processing, not the authors' own work, is the source of the V and J calls. Within this sample are 420,000 or so distinct CDR3 sequences, with about 15% of them counted one time only. The ten largest clones represent less than 30% of the sample.

In this sample, this clonotype turned up many times. Its antigen has not been determined. The record has no base qualities; no much larger clone is one base away. The sample was also reused in another study, on T cells in Graves' hyperthyroidism and ophthalmopathy. The second study's paper adds: Graves' hyperthyroidism was defined as stable when no progression to ophthalmopathy occurred over 18 months of follow-up. Hyperthyroidism patients were aged 18 to 65 years and newly diagnosed, with disease duration of less than 2 months. Any patient with an uncontrolled infection, another autoimmune disease, pregnancy or lactation was excluded. Diagnoses were established on the basis of clinical symptoms, serum thyroxine and TRAb, thyroid ultrasound, and orbital computed tomography. A first-round RT-PCR of the TCR CDR3 used the HTBI primer set with the Qiagen OneStep RT-PCR kit. Most expanded thyroid clonotypes (frequency above 0.001) were also detected in blood, suggesting blood repertoires may reflect thyroid immune responses. Ophthalmopathy was separated from stable hyperthyroidism by a 13 V-J signature model, with approximately 86% sensitivity and around 81% specificity obtained in cross-validation and 80%/75% obtained in testing. During validation, the model predicted progression to ophthalmopathy a median of approximately 7 months ahead of onset, with roughly 65% sensitivity and almost 75% specificity. A discovery cohort of about 95 patients, about 40 with Graves' ophthalmopathy and 55 to 65 with stable Graves' hyperthyroidism, was used to find distinguishing TCR V-J signatures. Prospective prediction of ophthalmopathy was tested in an independent validation cohort of 18 to 20 hyperthyroidism patients and 17 patients who later progressed to ophthalmopathy. The 90 or so discovery patients were randomly split 7:3 into training and test sets. In more than five Graves' hyperthyroidism patients, the study also compared T-cell repertoires from thyroid tissue with T-cell repertoires from blood. After sampling, hyperthyroidism patients received methimazole starting at 30 mg daily, and ophthalmopathy patients received high-dose intravenous methylprednisolone. The libraries were constructed in a second round of multiplex PCR and then size-selected and purified. The libraries were sequenced on an Illumina HiSeq2000 using paired-end 100 bp reads. SOAPnuke was used to process the raw data, throwing out any read that contained adapters or uncalled bases, had a mean Phred below 15, or lacked an exact constant-primer or identifier match. COPE v1.2.5 was used to merge high-quality paired reads, and clonotypes were defined as unique nucleotide sequences. Clonotypes were aligned to IMGT TRBV, TRBD and TRBJ reference segments using MiTCR v1.1. The analysis was restricted to V-J combinations with a frequency above 0.0001, which together covered 99.2% of the repertoires. A TCS score was defined as the ratio between F50 (clonal expansion) and ExV (chaos), using BLOSUM62-based TCRdist between CDR3 peptides within each V-J. Welch's t-statistics and random forest reduced approximately 520 V-J features to some 14, which were used in a naive Bayes classifier (R e1071). Sample size was not statistically predetermined, and blinding of investigators to group allocation was not performed. According to the paper, TCR Vbeta CDR3 sequencing was carried out on approximately 140 peripheral blood samples, which came from fewer than 50 ophthalmopathy, around 74 hyperthyroidism and approximately 17 progressor patients.

The rearrangement combines TRBV28 with TRBJ2-7; a tentative D call is TRBD1 (6 bases match). The sequence was collected from a woman aged 18-30 years with Graves disease. Donor details come from another sample of the same person, matched by shared clones. Sequencing used peripheral blood mononuclear cells (PBMCs), obtained at new diagnosis, from a patient treated with antithyroid drugs. The DNA sequence is TGTGCCAGCAGGCTTGCAGGGGCGCGTGAGCAGTACTTC. This is translated as CASRLAGAREQYF.